The clone carrying this T cell receptor (beta chain) has more than one count but fewer than ten. The entry originates in a study of T cell responses to AZD1222 COVID-19 vaccine. TCRdb's table, derived via immunoSEQ multiplex PCR, lists solely in-frame clones and lacks some. The sample lists more than 100,000 clones; 70% to 90% were seen once. The receptor comes from an adult who received the MenACWY meningococcal vaccine as a control. The sample consisted of peripheral blood, taken 28 days after the second dose of the MenACWY control vaccine.

The CDR3, as DNA: TGCGCCAGCAGCCCCGGGACAGGGGGCGCAGGGGGTGGCTACACCTTC. This sequence encodes CASSPGTGGAGGGYTF. The V call is TRBV5-1, the J call TRBJ1-2; TRBD1 matches 12 bases. CDR1 is SGHRS, CDR2 YFSETQ, per germline. Trimming cost V 4 bases and J 7 bases; bases outside gene matches: 11. The CDR3 contains 16 residues. Looking up the rest from reference TRBV5-1 and TRBJ1-2 gives the full variable domain: KAGVTQTPRYLIKTRGQQVTLSCSPISGHRSVSWYQQTPGQGLQFLFEYFSETQRNKGNFPGRFSGRQFSNSRSEMNVSTLELGDSALYLCASSPGTGGAGGGYTFGSGTRLTVV.